These 16 T cell receptor beta chains were sequenced from one sample in a study of blood T cell repertoires in COVID-19. TCRdb keeps only in-frame clones here, not all; method: immunoSEQ multiplex PCR. The repertoire consists of over 250,000 clones, with around 92% occurring once and the leading ten covering more than 1.5%. The sequenced material came from PBMCs or T cells enriched from blood (not recorded which). These receptors were collected from a woman aged 55-69 years who had recovered from COVID-19.

This chain connects TRBV3-1 (or the pseudogene TRBV3-2) to TRBJ1-4; 10 bases map to TRBD1. With 1 base clipped from V and 8 bases from J, the junction kept 1 base outside the gene matches. Germline assignment: CDR1 LGHDT and CDR2 YNNKEL (reference sequence). The CDR3 extends over 14 amino acids. The CDR3 is CASSQGQGAEKLFF. The CDR3 region has the DNA TGTGCCAGCAGCCAAGGACAGGGGGCGGAAAAACTGTTTTTT.

This rearrangement joins TRBV7-2 to TRBJ2-3; 7 bases align to TRBD2. Looked up from germline, CDR1 is SGHTA and CDR2 is FQGNSA. V shed 8 bases and J 1 base; nucleotides not matched to a gene: 3. The CDR3 length is 13 residues. The CDR3 DNA reads TGTGCCAGCCGGGGAGGGGGCACAGATACGCAGTATTTT. This codes for CASRGGGTDTQYF.

The chain uses TRBV9 and TRBJ2-3; D perhaps matches TRBD2 (6 bases). Deletions cut 2 bases from V and 2 bases from J, with 12 bases between. The CDR3 is 15 amino acids. CDR1 and CDR2 from the germline V gene are SGDLS and YYNGEE. This chain's CDR3 is CASSVGGKPTDTQYF. The CDR3 nucleotides read TGTGCCAGCAGCGTCGGGGGAAAACCCACAGATACGCAGTATTTT.

This clone was counted once. This sequence joins TRBV9 and TRBJ1-5; 7 bases are shared with TRBD1. The CDR3 contains 14 residues. The germline gives CDR1 SGDLS, CDR2 YYNGEE. The ends lost 4 bases at V and 5 bases at J; junction bases unmatched: 6. The DNA of the CDR3 is TGTGCCAGCAGCTCCGGGACAGCTTATCAGCCCCAGCATTTT. This gives the protein CASSSGTAYQPQHF.

The rearrangement uses TRBV7-9 and TRBJ1-1, with 8 bases identical to TRBD1. CDR1 and CDR2 (germline): SEHNR, FQNEAQ (reference sequence). The J segment lost 6 bases and the V segment lost 5 bases, leaving 2 bases of the junction unmatched. The CDR3 runs 12 residues. DNA for the CDR3: TGTGCCAGCAGCCCGACAGGGGCTGAAGCTTTCTTT. Protein: CASSPTGAEAFF.

V gene TRBV28 combines with J gene TRBJ1-5, with D tentatively TRBD1 (6 bases). The CDR3 is 17 residues long. Trimming removed 1 base at V and 6 bases at J, with 19 bases between. In germline, CDR1 is MDHEN, CDR2 SYDVKM. The CDR3 reads CASSLLTPVTGFQPQHF. As DNA, the CDR3 is TGTGCCAGCAGTTTATTAACCCCGGTAACAGGGTTTCAGCCCCAGCATTTT.

The CDR3 region has the DNA TGTGCCACCAGTGATTCTCGGGACCGGGACAGGGTGTACAATGAGCAGTTCTTC. Its translation is CATSDSRDRDRVYNEQFF. This chain uses TRBV24-1 with TRBJ2-1, with 9 bases fitting TRBD1. Germline CDR1 is KGHDR and CDR2 is SFDVKD. This CDR3 is 18 amino acids long. V dropped 2 bases and J dropped 4; count of bases not matched to a gene: 11.

The rearrangement uses TRBV28 and TRBJ1-2; TRBD1 matches at 9 bases. The germline gives CDR1 MDHEN, CDR2 SYDVKM. There are 14 residues in the CDR3. The V segment lost 10 bases and the J segment 6 bases; nucleotides outside the gene matches: 12. Here the CDR3 reads CATYTGTGIDGYTF. DNA for the CDR3: TGTGCCACCTACACCGGGACAGGGATTGATGGCTACACCTTC.

The DNA for the CDR3 is TGTGCCAGCGTTCACGGGGTAGGCACAGATACGCAGTATTTT. This translates into CASVHGVGTDTQYF. The V call is TRBV28, the J call TRBJ2-3, with D tentatively TRBD2 (5 bases). The V gene lost 8 bases and the J gene lost 1 base, with 13 bases spanning the gap. The CDR3 sequence is 14 residues long. Germline V gives CDR1 MDHEN, CDR2 SYDVKM. The entire variable domain, with the rest obtained from reference TRBV28 and TRBJ2-3, is as follows: DVKVTQSSRYLVKRTGEKVFLECVQDMDHENMFWYRQDPGLGLRLIYFSYDVKMKEKGDIPEGYSVSREKKERFSLILESASTNQTSMYLCASVHGVGTDTQYFGPGTRLTVL.

J is TRBJ1-1 and V is TRBV7-8; D is uncertain. The CDR3 sequence is 13 residues long. Germline V CDR1 and CDR2: SGHVS, FQNEAQ. V was shortened by 3 bases and J by 2 bases, with 7 bases between the two germline ends. CDR3 residues: CASSFTVNTEAFF. In DNA, the CDR3 is TGTGCCAGCAGCTTCACAGTTAACACTGAAGCTTTCTTT.

The chain couples TRBV5-5 to TRBJ1-3; D is perhaps TRBD1 (6 bases). Germline V gene data show CDR1 as SGHKS and CDR2 as YYEKEE (reference sequence). This CDR3 is 14 amino acids long. With 6 bases removed from V and 4 bases from J, the gap between germline ends came to 14 bases. CDR3 region: CASTLGGSGNTIYF. CDR3 nucleotide sequence: TGTGCCAGCACCCTAGGGGGTTCCGGAAACACCATATATTTT.

V is TRBV23-1 and J is TRBJ2-1, with 8 bases aligning to TRBD1. TRBV23-1 has ORF status, its function being uncertain. The CDR3 covers 17 residues. With V trimmed by 4 bases and J by 4 bases, 12 bases remained unmatched. The CDR3 here is CASSPHGQGRRYNEQFF. CDR3 DNA sequence: TGCGCCAGCAGTCCACACGGACAGGGAAGGAGGTACAATGAGCAGTTCTTC.

This clone was seen once. The chain links TRBV29-1 to TRBJ2-7, with a tentative D call TRBD2 (6 bases). The V gene's germline CDR1 is SQVTM and CDR2 ANQGSEA. Trimming pared 7 bases from V and 4 bases from J, leaving 17 bases between. The CDR3 extends over 13 amino acids. The CDR3 DNA follows: TGCAGCGCCGGGTCCGGGAGACGGTACGAGCAGTACTTC. This translates into CSAGSGRRYEQYF.

The chain uses TRBV6-5 and TRBJ1-1; TRBD1 is a possible D gene (5 bases). Germline CDR1 reads MNHEY; CDR2 reads SVGAGI. V lost 2 bases and J lost 4, with 8 bases in between. CDR3 length: 13 amino acids. The DNA of the CDR3 is TGTGCCAGCAGTTACGAGCAGGGCACTGAAGCTTTCTTT. Translation gives CASSYEQGTEAFF.

The rearrangement joins TRBV5-1 to TRBJ2-2; D is unclear. Trimming took off 4 bases at V and 7 bases at J, with 11 bases between the two ends. Germline loops: CDR1 SGHRS, CDR2 YFSETQ. This CDR3 spans 13 amino acids. CDR3 sequence (DNA): TGCGCCAGCAGCCCCCCCAACGGCGGGGAGCTGTTTTTT. Translated: CASSPPNGGELFF. The variable domain in full, completed from reference TRBV5-1 and TRBJ2-2, reads KAGVTQTPRYLIKTRGQQVTLSCSPISGHRSVSWYQQTPGQGLQFLFEYFSETQRNKGNFPGRFSGRQFSNSRSEMNVSTLELGDSALYLCASSPPNGGELFFGEGSRLTVL.

About this clone itself: Other DNA sequences from this sample encode an identical CDR3 as well. The V gene is TRBV2, the J gene TRBJ2-1, with 10 bases identical to TRBD2. Germline CDR1 reads SNHLY; CDR2 reads FYNNEI. The CDR3 consists of 14 residues. V dropped 3 bases and J dropped 6; count of bases not matched to a gene: 2. The CDR3 coding sequence is TGTGCCAGCAGTGACGGGACTAGCGTCAATGAGCAGTTCTTC. The encoded protein is CASSDGTSVNEQFF.